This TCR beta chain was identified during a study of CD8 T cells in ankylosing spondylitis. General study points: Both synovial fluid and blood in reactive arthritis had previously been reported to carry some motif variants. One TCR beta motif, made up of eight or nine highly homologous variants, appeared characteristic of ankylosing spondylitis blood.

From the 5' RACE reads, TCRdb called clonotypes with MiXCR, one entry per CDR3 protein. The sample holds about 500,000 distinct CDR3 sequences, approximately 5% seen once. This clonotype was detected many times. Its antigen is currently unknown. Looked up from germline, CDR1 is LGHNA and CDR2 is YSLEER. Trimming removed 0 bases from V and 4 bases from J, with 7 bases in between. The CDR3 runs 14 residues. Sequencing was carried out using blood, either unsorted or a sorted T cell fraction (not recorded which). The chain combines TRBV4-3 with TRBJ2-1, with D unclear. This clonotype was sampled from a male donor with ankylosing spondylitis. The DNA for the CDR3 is TGCGCCAGCAGCCAAGATTTTGGGTACAATGAGCAGTTCTTC. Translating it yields CASSQDFGYNEQFF.